This entry features one TCR beta chain sequence. The sample belongs to a study of blood T cell repertoires in COVID-19. Looking at the study overall: The origin of the acute and convalescent COVID-19 samples was the United States, Italy and Spain. In each case, the material was cDNA or gDNA derived from T cells, B-cell-depleted T cells, or PBMCs.

Original handling: Reference gene primer amplification in the assay estimated nucleated cell counts. Some clones are missing from TCRdb's copy, which holds only in-frame ones; the method was immunoSEQ multiplex PCR. V, J and clone size are taken as reported in that table, and D and trimming were inferred from the DNA itself. The table includes over 200,000 clones, 75% to 90% detected once. The V end lost 3 bases, the J end lost 1 base, and 10 bases lay between the germline ends. CDR1 MDHEN and CDR2 SYDVKM come from the germline V gene. This CDR3 comprises 14 residues. The sequenced sample consisted of peripheral blood. The origin of this receptor is a human donor in a cohort sampled during active COVID-19. The J gene is TRBJ2-7, the V gene TRBV28; possibly TRBD2 for D (5 bases). CDR3 DNA: TGTGCCAGCAGTTTCCCCGGGGAGTCCTACGAGCAGTACTTC. Translated, it gives CASSFPGESYEQYF.